This T cell receptor (beta chain) stems from a study of T cells in women clearing cervical HPV infection. Turning to the study itself: No precancer developed; the control's incident HPV16 infection cleared within 12 months. Study-wide findings and caveats: CIN3+ cases had significantly higher TCR repertoire richness than controls, but evenness did not differ.

With 5 bases clipped from V and 9 bases from J, the junction kept 3 bases outside the gene matches. CDR3 size: 14 residues. Germline V gene data show CDR1 as SEHNR and CDR2 as FQNEAQ (reference sequence). MY09/MY11 PCR detected cervical HPV DNA; dot-blot assigned genotypes. Comment on this clone: Its matching antigen is unknown. Read sequence stops 3 residues before the CDR3 end, and the germline J gene provides the missing end.

Data came from immunoSEQ multiplex PCR; TCRdb stores just in-frame clones and leaves some out. The listing records 30,000 to 40,000 clones. The chain employs TRBV7-9 and TRBJ2-1, with 14 bases aligning to TRBD2. The specimen sequenced was blood buffy coat. This sequence was found in a woman aged 18 to 75 with a cervical HPV16 infection that either progressed to CIN3+ or cleared (not recorded which). The CDR3 loop reads CASSRLAGGGEQFF. Partial CDR3 DNA: TGTGCCAGCAGCCGACTAGCGGGAGGGGGTGAG. The complete variable domain, with remaining parts taken from reference TRBV7-9 and TRBJ2-1, reads DTGVSQNPRHKITKRGQNVTFRCDPISEHNRLYWYRQTLGQGPEFLTYFQNEAQLEKSRLLSDRFSAERPKGSFSTLEIQRTEQGDSAMYLCASSRLAGGGEQFFGPGTRLTVL.